Sequencing of this T cell receptor beta chain was carried out in a study of early stage breast cancer tumors. Notes on the study in general: Tumor and normal breast were distinguished via blood comparison in about 90% of the 16 patients. Tumors had roughly 2.4-fold higher T cell density and higher clonality than adjacent normal breast tissue.

Blood replicates held 0.5 ug DNA, tumor or normal breast roughly 1.5 ug, two each. Profiled with immunoSEQ multiplex PCR; TCRdb holds only in-frame clones, not every one. The table includes about 51,000 clones, more than 70% detected once. Points on this clone: Its specificity is not known.

The germline CDR1 and CDR2 sequences are LNHDA and SQIVND (reference sequence). V was clipped by 4 bases and J by 4 bases; unmatched bases: 7. The CDR3 covers 16 residues. V and J are TRBV19 and TRBJ2-7; 13 positions agree with TRBD2. Sequenced sample: blood. This receptor was identified in a person aged 40-50 years with breast cancer. The CDR3 reads CASSTTRLAGGYEQYF. The CDR3 coding sequence is TGTGCCAGTAGTACCACCCGACTAGCGGGAGGTTACGAGCAGTACTTC.